What follows are 8 T cell receptor beta chains derived from one specimen sequenced in a study of cytomegalovirus exposure and HLA in healthy donors. The PCR was carried out with 60 Vbeta primers and 13 Jbeta primers. TCRdb's table, derived via immunoSEQ multiplex PCR, lists solely in-frame clones and lacks some. Counted here are 150,000 to 200,000 clones, around 76% occurring once; the ten biggest clones make up about 1.3%. Sequenced: PBMCs. The receptors stem from a man in his fifties or sixties in good health and CMV-seronegative.

This clone came up a few times. The chain combines TRBV7-8 with TRBJ2-6; D gene ambiguous. V was cut by 5 bases and J by 0 bases, with 11 bases left in between. CDR3 length: 16 residues. From germline, CDR1 is SGHVS and CDR2 FQNEAQ. The CDR3 loop is CASSRIQYSGANVLTF. The CDR3 coding sequence is TGTGCCAGCAGCCGAATACAGTACTCTGGGGCCAACGTCCTGACTTTC.

Written as DNA, the CDR3 is TGCGCCAGCAGCTTGGGAGTGGAGACAGAGACCCAGTACTTC. Protein: CASSLGVETETQYF. The chain couples TRBV5-1 to TRBJ2-5, with no clear D. CDR3 length: 14 residues. Germline V gene sequence: CDR1 SGHRS, CDR2 YFSETQ. Trimming shortened V by 0 bases and J by 4 bases, and 10 bases separated the two germline ends.

This clone was detected only once. This chain connects TRBV5-4 to TRBJ2-5; 12 bases match TRBD1. In germline, CDR1 is SGHNT, CDR2 YYREEE (reference sequence). V was pared by 3 bases and J by 5 bases, with 5 bases of the junction left unmatched. There are 15 residues in the CDR3. CDR3 coding DNA: TGTGCCAGCAGCTCGGGACAGGGGGCTGGGGAGACCCAGTACTTC. Its protein product is CASSSGQGAGETQYF. Complete variable domain (other parts from reference TRBV5-4 and TRBJ2-5): ETGVTQSPTHLIKTRGQQVTLRCSSQSGHNTVSWYQQALGQGPQFIFQYYREEENGRGNFPPRFSGLQFPNYSSELNVNALELDDSALYLCASSSGQGAGETQYFGPGTRLLVL.

The CDR3 region is CASSSGGAFQNQPQHF. The DNA for the CDR3 is TGTGCCAGTAGTAGCGGGGGAGCATTCCAGAATCAGCCCCAGCATTTT. The genes are TRBV19 and TRBJ1-5; TRBD1 is a possible D gene (5 bases). Between the trimmed V and J ends, which lost 4 bases and 4 bases, there was a span of 17 bases. CDR1 is LNHDA, CDR2 SQIVND, per germline (reference sequence). The CDR3 totals 16 residues.

The V call is TRBV5-6, the J call TRBJ1-1; 7 positions agree with TRBD1. The CDR3 length is 13 residues. V lost 4 bases to trimming and J lost 11 bases; unmatched junction nucleotides: 11. The germline gives CDR1 SGHDT, CDR2 YYEEEE. CDR3 DNA sequence: TGTGCCAGCAGCCCGTTGGGGGGACAGTCGGCTTTCTTT. Its protein product is CASSPLGGQSAFF.

This clone was detected once. The genes are TRBV4-1 and TRBJ2-1; 10 nucleotides align to TRBD1. Germline values: CDR1 MGHRA, CDR2 YSYEKL. CDR3 length: 16 residues. The V and J ends lost 1 base and 6 bases, in that order; junction bases with no gene match: 6. The CDR3 reads CASSQVLRTGGNEQFF. The CDR3 nucleotides read TGCGCCAGCAGCCAAGTTCTGAGGACAGGGGGCAATGAGCAGTTCTTC.

Concerning this clone itself: The junction and the germline gene differ at one end; a read error may be behind it. This chain joins TRBV28 and TRBJ1-2; the match to TRBD1 covers 7 bases. The germline gives CDR1 MDHEN, CDR2 SYDVKM. This CDR3 is built from 16 residues. The CDR3 protein is CVSSLTGDPLFGGYTF. The CDR3 bases are TGTGTCAGCAGTTTAACAGGGGACCCACTTTTTGGTGGCTACACCTTC.

The J gene is TRBJ2-5, the V gene TRBV7-6, with TRBD1 matching 9 bases. The CDR3 contains 16 residues. Unmatched junction bases numbered 10, after V lost 5 bases and J lost 3 bases. Germline CDR1 is SGHVS and CDR2 is FNYEAQ. The CDR3 DNA follows: TGTGCCAGCAGCCCGCGGACAGGGGACGGTAAAGAGACCCAGTACTTC. Translation gives CASSPRTGDGKETQYF.